This T cell receptor (beta chain) was documented in a study of blood T cell repertoires in COVID-19. Study-wide background: The origin of the acute and convalescent COVID-19 samples was the United States, Italy and Spain. Sources were T cells, B-cell-depleted T cells, or PBMCs; the material itself was cDNA or gDNA.

V was pared by 5 bases and J by 2 bases, with 2 bases of the junction left unmatched. This CDR3 is built from 15 residues. Germline loops: CDR1 MNHEY, CDR2 SMNVEV (reference sequence). The authors' processing: For nucleated cells, counts were estimated from reference gene primer amplification. Measured with immunoSEQ multiplex PCR; TCRdb has only the in-frame clones, and not every one. V and J calls and clone size are those listed in that table; D and trimming were worked out from the DNA. The sample has 140,000 to 150,000 clones; roughly 80% are singletons. The sequence came from a man between 65 and 85 years old who had recovered from COVID-19. The chain is built from TRBV27 and TRBJ2-7; 14 bases align to TRBD2. The specimen sequenced was peripheral blood. CDR3 region: CASSQTSGRAYEQYF. DNA of the CDR3: TGTGCCAGCAGTCAGACTAGCGGGAGGGCCTACGAGCAGTACTTC.